The 29 T cell receptor beta chains below all came from one sample that was sequenced in a study of cytomegalovirus exposure and HLA in healthy donors. The PCR contained 60 Vbeta and 13 Jbeta primers. Produced via immunoSEQ multiplex PCR; TCRdb's table is partial and in-frame only. This table holds 150,000 or so clones, 80% found once. Sequenced material: PBMCs. All receptors come from a middle-aged woman in good health and CMV-seropositive.

This clone came up once. The chain carries TRBV10-2 and TRBJ1-5, with D hard to call. V gave up 6 bases and J gave up 6 bases, with 12 bases separating them. CDR1 is WSHSY, CDR2 SAAADI, per germline. The CDR3 consists of 13 residues. The CDR3 region is CASSDKPTQPQHF. The CDR3 DNA sequence: TGCGCCAGCAGCGACAAGCCGACTCAGCCCCAGCATTTT.

This chain links TRBV29-1 with TRBJ2-7, with D maybe TRBD1 (5 bases). Per germline, CDR1 SQVTM and CDR2 ANQGSEA. Trimming shortened V by 6 bases and J by 0 bases, and 12 bases separated the two germline ends. The CDR3 runs to 13 residues. The CDR3 sequence: CSVSRVSSYEQYF. The DNA of the CDR3 is TGCAGCGTCTCCAGGGTTTCCTCCTACGAGCAGTACTTC.

CDR3 nucleotide sequence: TGCGCCAGCAGCCACCCGGGACTAGCGGGAGGGCCAATCGTCACCGGGGAGCTGTTTTTT. This encodes CASSHPGLAGGPIVTGELFF. The chain joins TRBV4-1 to TRBJ2-2, with 16 bases that match TRBD2. With V trimmed by 3 bases and J by 4 bases, 11 bases remained unmatched. CDR1 and CDR2 (germline): MGHRA, YSYEKL. This CDR3 spans 20 amino acids.

Concerning this clone itself: Other DNA sequences in this specimen translate into the identical CDR3. This chain joins TRBV19 and TRBJ2-3; 8 bases line up with TRBD2. The V gene end was trimmed by 1 base and the J gene end by 3 bases; junction bases not matched to a gene: 0. CDR3 length: 14 residues. Germline V gene data show CDR1 as LNHDA and CDR2 as SQIVND (reference sequence). The CDR3: CASSIGLATDTQYF. The CDR3 nucleotides are TGTGCCAGTAGTATAGGACTAGCGACAGATACGCAGTATTTT.

CDR3 amino acids: CASRGQGAGGANVLTF. In nucleotides, the CDR3 is TGTGCCAGCAGGGGACAGGGGGCGGGAGGGGCCAACGTCCTGACTTTC. The V gene is TRBV6-6, the J gene TRBJ2-6; 12 bases are a match to TRBD1. J was trimmed by 4 bases and V by 6 bases; bases with no gene match: 4. CDR3 length equals 16 residues. The germline V gene has CDR1 MNHNY and CDR2 SVGAGI (reference sequence).

Written as DNA, the CDR3 is TGTGCCAGCAGTGTACTAGCGGGGACGATATTCTTC. Protein product: CASSVLAGTIFF. V gene TRBV6-1 combines with J gene TRBJ2-1; TRBD2 aligns across 10 bases. This CDR3 is built from 12 residues. CDR1 is MNHNS and CDR2 is SASEGT in the germline V gene. The V and J ends lost 4 bases and 16 bases, in that order; junction bases with no gene match: 7.

The gene calls are TRBV19 and TRBJ2-7; 13 nucleotides agree with TRBD2. With 6 bases clipped from V and 1 base from J, the junction kept 0 bases outside the gene matches. CDR3 length: 14 residues. Germline-derived CDR1 and CDR2 are LNHDA and SQIVND (reference sequence). The CDR3 reads CASRLAGGSYEQYF. Written as DNA, the CDR3 is TGTGCCAGTAGACTAGCGGGAGGGTCCTACGAGCAGTACTTC.

The CDR3 loop reads CASSFLGQGETQYF. The DNA for the CDR3 is TGTGCCAGCAGCTTCCTAGGCCAAGGCGAGACCCAGTACTTC. The genes are TRBV7-3 and TRBJ2-5; no definite D call. CDR1 is SGHTA and CDR2 is FQGTGA in the germline V gene. Deletions cut 3 bases from V and 5 bases from J, with 13 bases between. The CDR3 totals 14 residues.

The chain links TRBV20-1 to TRBJ1-1, with a tentative D call TRBD1 (6 bases). The germline V and J ends were trimmed by 5 bases and 6 bases, with 7 bases remaining between them. Per germline, CDR1 DFQATT and CDR2 SNEGSKA (reference sequence). The CDR3 covers 10 residues. The CDR3 region is CSAWTAEAFF. Here the CDR3 DNA reads TGCAGTGCTTGGACAGCTGAAGCTTTCTTT.

The rearrangement links TRBV11-1 to TRBJ2-7; TRBD2 agrees at 9 bases. Germline V gene data show CDR1 as SGHAT and CDR2 as FQDESV (reference sequence). This CDR3 region has 15 residues. Germline trimming cut 5 bases from V and 3 bases from J; bases unmatched to any gene: 8. CDR3 residues: CASSPRGGALYEQYF. The CDR3 coding sequence is TGTGCCAGCAGCCCTCGCGGGGGGGCTCTCTACGAGCAGTACTTC.

This rearrangement joins TRBV25-1 to TRBJ2-1; 8 nucleotides match TRBD1. The V segment lost 4 bases and the J segment 5 bases; nucleotides outside the gene matches: 7. Germline V gene lookup returns CDR1 MGHDK and CDR2 SYGVNS. The CDR3 runs 15 residues. Written as DNA, the CDR3 is TGTGCCAGCAGTGCCCTGGACAGGGACGACAATGAGCAGTTCTTC. Translated: CASSALDRDDNEQFF.

The chain employs TRBV11-3 and TRBJ2-1; D may be TRBD2 (5 bases). The CDR3 contains 15 residues. Germline loops: CDR1 SGHNT, CDR2 YENEEA. V was cut by 5 bases and J by 8 bases, with 19 bases left in between. CDR3 amino acids: CASSPRALGIHEQFF. In nucleotides, the CDR3 is TGTGCCAGCAGCCCAAGGGCACTAGGAATCCATGAGCAGTTCTTC.

The CDR3, as DNA: TGCGCCAGCTCGTCTCGGGACAGAGCCTACGAGCAGTACTTC. It encodes CASSSRDRAYEQYF. The chain combines TRBV5-1 with TRBJ2-7; 7 positions agree with TRBD1. This CDR3 spans 14 amino acids. With V trimmed by 7 bases and J by 2 bases, 9 bases remained unmatched. Looked up from germline, CDR1 is SGHRS and CDR2 is YFSETQ.

J is TRBJ2-7 and V is TRBV5-4; the match to TRBD2 covers 12 bases. This CDR3 comprises 16 residues. Trimming removed 2 bases from V and 3 bases from J; junction bases left unmatched: 6. Looked up from germline, CDR1 is SGHNT and CDR2 is YYREEE (reference sequence). CDR3 nucleotide sequence: TGTGCCAGCAGCTTAAAAAGGACTAGCGGGATCTACGAGCAGTACTTC. This sequence encodes CASSLKRTSGIYEQYF. The variable domain in full, completed from reference TRBV5-4 and TRBJ2-7, reads ETGVTQSPTHLIKTRGQQVTLRCSSQSGHNTVSWYQQALGQGPQFIFQYYREEENGRGNFPPRFSGLQFPNYSSELNVNALELDDSALYLCASSLKRTSGIYEQYFGPGTRLTVT.

The chain links TRBV11-2 to TRBJ2-7, with D maybe TRBD2 (6 bases). This CDR3 comprises 13 residues. The germline CDR1 and CDR2 sequences are SGHAT and FQNNGV. V was clipped by 0 bases and J by 4 bases, with 7 bases between them. The CDR3 spells CASSLEDYYEQYF. The CDR3 nucleotides are TGTGCCAGCAGCTTAGAGGACTATTACGAGCAGTACTTC.

This clone was observed once. The chain couples TRBV7-9 to TRBJ2-1; 10 bases fit TRBD2. From germline, CDR1 is SEHNR and CDR2 FQNEAQ (reference sequence). The length of the CDR3 is 16 residues. V trimming: 5 bases; J trimming: 4 bases; junction bases outside the gene matches: 8. CDR3 in amino acids: CASSGGTSGIYNEQFF. The CDR3 DNA sequence: TGTGCCAGCAGCGGAGGCACTAGCGGGATTTACAATGAGCAGTTCTTC.

V gene TRBV2 combines with J gene TRBJ2-5, with D perhaps matching TRBD2 (6 bases). This CDR3 contains 14 residues. Germline V gives CDR1 SNHLY, CDR2 FYNNEI. Trimming removed 6 bases at V and 5 bases at J, with 16 bases between. The chain's CDR3 is CASRARAREETQYF. Here the CDR3 DNA reads TGTGCCAGCAGGGCCCGGGCCCGGGAGGAGACCCAGTACTTC.

CDR3 coding DNA: TGTGCCAGCAGCCGCGGTCCGGACACAGCCTACGAGCAGTACTTC. Its translation is CASSRGPDTAYEQYF. V gene TRBV5-4 combines with J gene TRBJ2-7; D perhaps matches TRBD1 (5 bases). The germline V gene has CDR1 SGHNT and CDR2 YYREEE (reference sequence). Trimming took off 4 bases at V and 2 bases at J, with 16 bases between the two ends. The CDR3 is 15 amino acids.

This clone has a handful of counts. V usage is TRBV2 and J usage is TRBJ2-3; 7 bases are a match to TRBD1. The CDR3 has 13 amino acids. In germline, CDR1 is SNHLY, CDR2 FYNNEI. V lost 7 bases to trimming and J lost 3 bases; unmatched junction nucleotides: 4. CDR3 nucleotide sequence: TGTGCCAGCACCCGACAGGGTACAGATACGCAGTATTTT. This encodes CASTRQGTDTQYF.

This rearrangement joins TRBV4-1 to TRBJ1-4, with D maybe TRBD1 (6 bases). Trimming removed 2 bases from V and 8 bases from J, with 18 bases in between. This CDR3 region has 16 residues. Germline V lookup: CDR1 MGHRA, CDR2 YSYEKL. The CDR3 bases are TGCGCCAGCAGCCAACCTAGGGGGGGGGTGACAGAAAAACTGTTTTTT. Protein sequence: CASSQPRGGVTEKLFF.

V and J are TRBV5-4 and TRBJ2-5; no firm D call. Looked up from germline, CDR1 is SGHNT and CDR2 is YYREEE (reference sequence). The CDR3 consists of 12 residues. V shed 2 bases and J shed 4 bases, with 6 bases lying between them. The CDR3: CASSFFGETQYF. CDR3 nucleotide sequence: TGTGCCAGCAGCTTTTTCGGAGAGACCCAGTACTTC.

The chain has TRBV5-1 and TRBJ2-7, with a possible D match to TRBD2 (6 bases). Deletions cut 7 bases from V and 7 bases from J, with 21 bases between. This CDR3 region has 14 residues. Germline CDR1 and CDR2: SGHRS and YFSETQ. The CDR3 is CASAPSDPSFEQYF. DNA for the CDR3: TGCGCCAGCGCCCCTAGCGACCCCTCTTTTGAGCAGTACTTC.

This clone came up once. The chain links TRBV7-2 to TRBJ1-1; no firm D call. The V end lost 5 bases, the J end lost 3 bases, and 10 bases lay between the germline ends. The CDR3 contains 13 residues. Germline CDR1 reads SGHTA; CDR2 reads FQGNSA. CDR3 sequence reads: CASSAISYTEAFF. CDR3 coding DNA: TGTGCCAGCAGCGCTATCTCGTACACTGAAGCTTTCTTT.

The gene calls are TRBV5-1 and TRBJ2-3; TRBD2 aligns across 10 bases. The junction had 7 bases not matched to a gene; V was cut back by 3 bases and J by 3 bases. Germline V gene lookup returns CDR1 SGHRS and CDR2 YFSETQ. The CDR3 loop spans 16 amino acids. The CDR3 DNA is TGCGCCAGCAGCTCAGAGCTAGCGGGAGCTACAGATACGCAGTATTTT. It specifies CASSSELAGATDTQYF.

V and J are TRBV9 and TRBJ2-3; TRBD2 agrees at 15 bases. Germline V lookup: CDR1 SGDLS, CDR2 YYNGEE. The trim removed 0 bases at V and 4 bases at J, leaving 6 bases unmatched. The CDR3 is 18 residues long. The CDR3 reads CASSVAPGTSGRPDTQYF. CDR3 DNA sequence: TGTGCCAGCAGCGTAGCTCCCGGGACTAGCGGGAGGCCAGATACGCAGTATTTT.

The chain couples TRBV5-6 to TRBJ2-1, with a weak D call TRBD2 (6 bases). The ends were cut back, 5 bases at V and 2 bases at J, with 17 bases in the middle. In germline, CDR1 is SGHDT, CDR2 YYEEEE. The CDR3 has 16 amino acids. This chain's CDR3 is CASSRGRDSAYNEQFF. The CDR3 DNA reads TGTGCCAGCAGTCGCGGTCGGGACTCCGCCTACAATGAGCAGTTCTTC. The full variable domain, its missing parts supplied by reference TRBV5-6 and TRBJ2-1, is DAGVTQSPTHLIKTRGQQVTLRCSPKSGHDTVSWYQQALGQGPQFIFQYYEEEERQRGNFPDRFSGHQFPNYSSELNVNALLLGDSALYLCASSRGRDSAYNEQFFGPGTRLTVL.

Notes on this clone: The same CDR3 can be traced to other DNA sequences in this sample. This chain uses TRBV27 with TRBJ1-2; 11 bases align to TRBD1. With 4 bases clipped from V and 7 bases from J, the junction kept 2 bases outside the gene matches. CDR1 and CDR2 (germline): MNHEY, SMNVEV (reference sequence). This CDR3 contains 13 residues. The CDR3 DNA follows: TGTGCCAGCAGTTATGGACAGGGGGCTGGCTACACCTTC. Its protein product is CASSYGQGAGYTF.

The chain employs TRBV19 and TRBJ2-7; D gene uncertain. CDR1 and CDR2 from the germline V gene are LNHDA and SQIVND (reference sequence). CDR3 size: 13 residues. Trimming stripped 5 bases from V and 6 bases from J, with 14 bases between. The chain's CDR3 is CASSPALTGEQYF. CDR3 nucleotides: TGTGCCAGTAGTCCGGCCCTTACGGGCGAGCAGTACTTC. The complete variable domain, with remaining parts taken from reference TRBV19 and TRBJ2-7, reads DGGITQSPKYLFRKEGQNVTLSCEQNLNHDAMYWYRQDPGQGLRLIYYSQIVNDFQKGDIAEGYSVSREKKESFPLTVTSAQKNPTAFYLCASSPALTGEQYFGPGTRLTVT.

This chain connects TRBV19 to TRBJ1-5; 8 nucleotides match TRBD1. The CDR3 loop spans 14 amino acids. The junction had 14 bases not matched to a gene; V was cut back by 8 bases and J by 11 bases. The germline CDR1 and CDR2 sequences are LNHDA and SQIVND (reference sequence). The CDR3 DNA sequence: TGTGCCAGTGTAAGCCGGGACAGGCCGCCAGCCCAGCATTTT. The encoded protein is CASVSRDRPPAQHF.